One sample yielded the 8 T cell receptor beta chains listed below, sequenced in a study of blood T cell repertoires in COVID-19. Repertoires were generated with immunoSEQ multiplex PCR, while TCRdb's copy carries only in-frame clones and drops some. The sample contains about 82,000 clones, around 80% of which appear only once. Sequences were obtained from peripheral blood. Receptors originate from a man in his 60s with COVID-19, enrolled during active disease.

This sequence joins TRBV9 and TRBJ2-2; D might be TRBD2 (5 bases). Germline V gene data show CDR1 as SGDLS and CDR2 as YYNGEE. Trimming removed 2 bases at V and 1 base at J, with 9 bases between. The CDR3 loop spans 15 amino acids. The CDR3 region has the DNA TGTGCCAGCAGCGTTGAAAGCGGGAACACCGGGGAGCTGTTTTTT. It is translated as CASSVESGNTGELFF.

A note on this clone: The sample carries other DNA sequences with the same CDR3. The rearrangement joins TRBV5-5 to TRBJ2-7, with 7 bases aligning to TRBD1. Looked up from germline, CDR1 is SGHKS and CDR2 is YYEKEE (reference sequence). The V gene end was trimmed by 2 bases and the J gene end by 7 bases; junction bases not matched to a gene: 3. The CDR3 has 12 residues. CDR3 coding DNA: TGTGCCAGCAGCTTCACAGGGGAAGAGCAGTACTTC. Protein sequence: CASSFTGEEQYF.

The chain employs TRBV15 and TRBJ2-3; D gene ambiguous. Trimming stripped 3 bases from V and 1 base from J, with 17 bases between. The germline V gene encodes CDR1 LNHNV and CDR2 YYDKDF (reference sequence). This CDR3 spans 17 amino acids. CDR3 in DNA: TGTGCCACCAGCAGTGATGACAACCCCTCAGGCACAGATACGCAGTATTTT. Its protein product is CATSSDDNPSGTDTQYF.

The rearrangement links TRBV4-1 to TRBJ2-1, with a tentative D call TRBD2 (7 bases). The CDR3 sequence is 16 residues long. CDR1 is MGHRA, CDR2 YSYEKL, per germline. The V end was cut by 3 bases, the J end by 2 bases, with 14 bases between. The CDR3 loop is CASSHGKGGAYNEQFF. DNA for the CDR3: TGCGCCAGCAGCCACGGGAAGGGGGGGGCCTACAATGAGCAGTTCTTC.

The chain carries TRBV5-5 and TRBJ2-5; 7 bases fit TRBD1. The germline V gene encodes CDR1 SGHKS and CDR2 YYEKEE (reference sequence). V was clipped by 1 base and J by 5 bases; unmatched bases: 8. The CDR3 has 15 amino acids. As DNA, the CDR3 is TGTGCCAGCAGCTTGCGAACAGGGGATGCCGAGACCCAGTACTTC. It translates to CASSLRTGDAETQYF.

The chain joins TRBV7-9 to TRBJ2-2, with a weak D call TRBD2 (6 bases). The ends were cut back, 3 bases at V and 6 bases at J, with 8 bases in the middle. Germline CDR1 and CDR2: SEHNR and FQNEAQ (reference sequence). The CDR3 is made up of 13 amino acids. CDR3 region: CASSFSGAGELFF. In nucleotides, the CDR3 is TGTGCCAGCAGCTTTTCGGGGGCCGGGGAGCTGTTTTTT.

The V gene is TRBV6-1, the J gene TRBJ2-2, with D perhaps TRBD2 (7 bases). V was clipped by 0 bases and J by 1 base, with 15 bases between them. CDR1 is MNHNS, CDR2 SASEGT, per germline. The CDR3 totals 18 residues. CDR3 sequence reads: CASSEAWRGLGNTGELFF. Here the CDR3 DNA reads TGTGCCAGCAGTGAAGCTTGGCGGGGGCTCGGGAACACCGGGGAGCTGTTTTTT.

The chain couples TRBV3-1 (or the pseudogene TRBV3-2) to TRBJ2-1, with 7 positions matching TRBD2. V was pared by 1 base and J by 6 bases, with 9 bases of the junction left unmatched. This CDR3 spans 16 amino acids. Germline-derived CDR1 and CDR2 are LGHDT and YNNKEL (reference sequence). The CDR3: CASSQGGGVAVNEQFF. The CDR3, as DNA: TGTGCCAGCAGCCAAGGTGGGGGGGTAGCGGTCAATGAGCAGTTCTTC.